These 10 T cell receptor beta chains were sequenced from one sample in a study of cytomegalovirus exposure and HLA in healthy donors. The PCR employed 60 Vbeta primers together with 13 Jbeta primers. Produced via immunoSEQ multiplex PCR; TCRdb's table is partial and in-frame only. The top ten hold 6.1% of the sample, which has 90,000 to 140,000 clones, nearly 85% seen once. Sequenced material: PBMCs. Source of these receptors: a man between 18 and 35 years old in good health and CMV-seronegative.

V is TRBV7-6 and J is TRBJ1-4, with TRBD1 matching over 8 bases. The CDR3 length is 15 residues. Trimming took 2 bases from V and 8 from J; bases not matched to a gene: 7. The germline V gene encodes CDR1 SGHVS and CDR2 FNYEAQ. CDR3 in amino acids: CASSLQGAMNEKLFF. The CDR3 DNA follows: TGTGCCAGCAGCTTACAGGGGGCAATGAACGAAAAACTGTTTTTT. Looking up the rest from reference TRBV7-6 and TRBJ1-4 gives the full variable domain: GAGVSQSPRYKVTKRGQDVALRCDPISGHVSLYWYRQALGQGPEFLTYFNYEAQQDKSGLPNDRFSAERPEGSISTLTIQRTEQRDSAMYRCASSLQGAMNEKLFFGSGTQLSVL.

This chain connects TRBV12-5 to TRBJ1-1; no definite D call. Germline assignment: CDR1 LGHNT and CDR2 FRNRAP. The CDR3 is 13 residues long. Trimming shortened V by 3 bases and J by 5 bases, and 10 bases separated the two germline ends. The CDR3 loop reads CASGFSGDTEAFF. The CDR3 bases are TGTGCTAGTGGTTTTTCGGGAGATACTGAAGCTTTCTTT.

The V call is TRBV28, the J call TRBJ2-6, with D tentatively TRBD2 (5 bases). Germline assignment: CDR1 MDHEN and CDR2 SYDVKM. V dropped 3 bases and J dropped 0 bases, with 9 bases sitting between them. CDR3 length: 16 residues. CDR3: CASSLGAASGANVLTF. The CDR3 DNA reads as TGTGCCAGCAGTTTGGGAGCTGCCTCTGGGGCCAACGTCCTGACTTTC.

This chain uses TRBV6-5 with TRBJ1-2; no reliable D call. Per germline, CDR1 MNHEY and CDR2 SVGAGI. This CDR3 contains 13 residues. The V end lost 5 bases, the J end lost 8 bases, and 15 bases lay between the germline ends. DNA of the CDR3: TGTGCCAGCAGTGAAGCCAACTTGTCGGGCTACACCTTC. Translating it yields CASSEANLSGYTF.

The chain joins TRBV30 to TRBJ1-2; maybe TRBD1 (6 bases). The CDR3 runs 15 residues. CDR1 and CDR2 from the germline V gene are GTSNPN and SVGIG (reference sequence). The CDR3 DNA is TGTGCTACCAGAGGGGGGGTCATCCCTAGTGAGGGCTACACCTTC. The encoded protein is CATRGGVIPSEGYTF.

This clone appeared a few times. The chain combines TRBV4-1 with TRBJ2-1; tentative D call: TRBD1 (5 bases). Germline V gene lookup returns CDR1 MGHRA and CDR2 YSYEKL. The V end lost 3 bases, the J end lost 9 bases, and 9 bases lay between the germline ends. There are 12 residues in the CDR3. This CDR3 is CASSHPRGEQFF. CDR3 bases: TGCGCCAGCAGCCATCCAAGGGGTGAGCAGTTCTTC.

The V and J genes are TRBV5-1 and TRBJ2-3; 12 nucleotides align to TRBD2. The CDR3 covers 18 residues. Germline V gives CDR1 SGHRS, CDR2 YFSETQ. V lost 3 bases to trimming and J lost 0 bases; unmatched junction nucleotides: 8. This CDR3 reads CASSSTGTSGPSTDTQYF. In DNA, the CDR3 is TGCGCCAGCAGCTCAACCGGGACTAGCGGGCCTAGCACAGATACGCAGTATTTT.

The rearrangement joins TRBV10-2 to TRBJ1-2; the D gene is possibly TRBD1 (6 bases). There are 13 residues in the CDR3. Germline V gene data show CDR1 as WSHSY and CDR2 as SAAADI. Trimming shortened V by 3 bases and J by 2 bases, and 7 bases separated the two germline ends. CDR3 region: CASSEDRNYGYTF. CDR3 bases: TGCGCCAGCAGTGAAGACAGGAACTATGGCTACACCTTC.

V is TRBV27 and J is TRBJ1-2, with 8 bases lining up with TRBD1. Trimming at V came to 5 bases and at J to 8 bases, leaving 4 bases not matched to a gene. The CDR3 loop spans 12 amino acids. Germline CDR1 reads MNHEY; CDR2 reads SMNVEV (reference sequence). The CDR3 is CASSGTGGGYTF. The CDR3 bases are TGTGCCAGCAGTGGGACAGGCGGGGGCTACACCTTC.

V and J are TRBV29-1 and TRBJ2-1; 8 bases line up with TRBD1. The J segment lost 4 bases and the V segment lost 4 bases, leaving 6 bases of the junction unmatched. Germline assignment: CDR1 SQVTM and CDR2 ANQGSEA. The CDR3 sequence is 14 residues long. The CDR3 DNA is TGCAGCGTTGCCGACAGGGGAAGGTACAATGAGCAGTTCTTC. Translation gives CSVADRGRYNEQFF.